This paragraph covers one TCR beta chain sequence. The entry originates in a study of blood T cell repertoires in COVID-19. As for the study in general: The analysed material was cDNA or gDNA that came from T cells, B-cell-depleted T cells, or PBMCs.

Per the germline V gene, CDR1 is LNHNV and CDR2 is YYDKDF (reference sequence). V shed 3 bases and J 2 bases; nucleotides not matched to a gene: 10. The CDR3 consists of 17 residues. As processed by the authors: Quantification of nucleated cells was approximated via reference gene primer amplification. The assay was immunoSEQ multiplex PCR, and TCRdb's table has in-frame clones only and misses some. For V, J and clone size, that table is used; D and trimming come from the DNA. Among around 300,000 clones listed, 75% to 95% were seen once. Sequences were obtained from peripheral blood. The clonotype was recovered from a woman in her twenties or thirties with COVID-19, enrolled during active disease. The V call is TRBV15, the J call TRBJ2-3; 8 positions agree with TRBD2. The CDR3 region has the DNA TGTGCCACCAGCAGGGCTCGGGAGGGAGGGATCACAGATACGCAGTATTTT. Translation gives CATSRAREGGITDTQYF. Drawing the rest from reference TRBV15 and TRBJ2-3, the complete variable domain is DAMVIQNPRYQVTQFGKPVTLSCSQTLNHNVMYWYQQKSSQAPKLLFHYYDKDFNNEADTPDNFQSRRPNTSFCFLDIRSPGLGDTAMYLCATSRAREGGITDTQYFGPGTRLTVL.